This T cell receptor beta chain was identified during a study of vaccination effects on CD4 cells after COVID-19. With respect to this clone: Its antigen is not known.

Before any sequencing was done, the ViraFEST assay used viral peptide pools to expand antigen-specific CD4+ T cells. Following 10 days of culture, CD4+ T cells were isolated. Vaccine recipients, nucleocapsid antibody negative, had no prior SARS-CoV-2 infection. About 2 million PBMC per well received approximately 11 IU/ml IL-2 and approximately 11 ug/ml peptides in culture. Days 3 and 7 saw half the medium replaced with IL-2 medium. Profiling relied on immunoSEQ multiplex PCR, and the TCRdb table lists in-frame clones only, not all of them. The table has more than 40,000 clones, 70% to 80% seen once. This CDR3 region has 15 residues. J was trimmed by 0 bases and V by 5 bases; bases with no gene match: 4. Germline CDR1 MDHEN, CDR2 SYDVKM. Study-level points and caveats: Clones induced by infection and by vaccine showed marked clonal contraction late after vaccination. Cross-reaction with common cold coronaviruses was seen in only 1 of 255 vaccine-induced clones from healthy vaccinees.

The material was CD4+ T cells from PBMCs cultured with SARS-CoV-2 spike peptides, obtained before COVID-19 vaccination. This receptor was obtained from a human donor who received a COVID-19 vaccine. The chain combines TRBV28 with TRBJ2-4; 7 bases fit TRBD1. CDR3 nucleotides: TGTGCCAGCAGTCTAGGGGGCTCAGCCAAAAACATTCAGTACTTC. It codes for CASSLGGSAKNIQYF.